This record looks at one TCR beta chain sequence and its context. This specimen belongs to a study of T cell changes during pregnancy in multiple sclerosis. Sequenced by immunoSEQ multiplex PCR; TCRdb stores in-frame clones only, minus some. The sample lists more than 50,000 clones; roughly 94% were seen once. V shed 2 bases and J shed 0 bases, with 10 bases lying between them. The germline gives CDR1 LGHNA, CDR2 YSLEER. This CDR3 comprises 15 residues. The input for sequencing was CD8+ T cells from peripheral blood mononuclear cells, taken after pregnancy. The clonotype was recovered from a female donor with multiple sclerosis, enrolled in a pregnancy study. The chain is built from TRBV4-3 and TRBJ1-2, with D hard to call. The CDR3 protein is CASSQQSMTNYGYTF. In DNA form, the CDR3 reads TGCGCCAGCAGCCAACAATCTATGACTAACTATGGCTACACCTTC.